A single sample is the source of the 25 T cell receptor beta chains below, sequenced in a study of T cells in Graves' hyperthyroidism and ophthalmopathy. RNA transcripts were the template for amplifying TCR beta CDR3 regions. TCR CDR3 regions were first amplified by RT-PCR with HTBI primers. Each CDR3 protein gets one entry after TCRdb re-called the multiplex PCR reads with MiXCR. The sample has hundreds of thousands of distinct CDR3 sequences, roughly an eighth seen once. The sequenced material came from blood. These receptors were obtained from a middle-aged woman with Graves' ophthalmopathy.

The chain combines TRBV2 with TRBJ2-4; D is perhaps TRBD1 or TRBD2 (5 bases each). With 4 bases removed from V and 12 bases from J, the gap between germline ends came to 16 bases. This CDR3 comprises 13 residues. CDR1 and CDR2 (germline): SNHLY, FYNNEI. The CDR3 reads CASSAGTNNDQYF. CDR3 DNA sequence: TGTGCCAGCAGTGCCGGGACCAACAACGATCAGTACTTC.

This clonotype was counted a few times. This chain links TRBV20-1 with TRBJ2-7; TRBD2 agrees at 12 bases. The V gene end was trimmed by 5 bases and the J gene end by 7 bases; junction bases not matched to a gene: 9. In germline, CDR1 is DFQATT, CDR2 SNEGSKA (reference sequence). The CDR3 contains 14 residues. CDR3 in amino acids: CSAPTTSGGYEQYF. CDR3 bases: TGCAGTGCTCCGACGACTAGCGGGGGTTATGAGCAGTACTTC.

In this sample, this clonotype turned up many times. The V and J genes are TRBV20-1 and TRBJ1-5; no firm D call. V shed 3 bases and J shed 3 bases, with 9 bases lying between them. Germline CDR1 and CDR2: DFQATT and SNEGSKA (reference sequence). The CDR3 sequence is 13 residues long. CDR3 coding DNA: TGCAGTGCTAGGGACGGACTCAATCAGCCCCAGCATTTT. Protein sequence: CSARDGLNQPQHF.

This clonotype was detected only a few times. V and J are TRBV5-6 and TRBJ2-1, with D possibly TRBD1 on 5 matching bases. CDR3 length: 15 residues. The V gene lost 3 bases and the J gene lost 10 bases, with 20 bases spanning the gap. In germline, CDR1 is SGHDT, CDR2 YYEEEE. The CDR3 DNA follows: TGTGCCAGCAGCTCGCAAGGGGTCCTCTGGACGGAGCAGTTCTTC. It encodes CASSSQGVLWTEQFF.

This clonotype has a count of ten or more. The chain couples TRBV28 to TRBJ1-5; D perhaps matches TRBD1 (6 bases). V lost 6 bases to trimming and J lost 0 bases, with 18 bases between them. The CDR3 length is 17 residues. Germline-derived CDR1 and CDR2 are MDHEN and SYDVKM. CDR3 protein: CASSLGGAAFSNQPQHF. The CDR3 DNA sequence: TGTGCCAGCAGCTTGGGGGGGGCAGCATTTAGCAATCAGCCCCAGCATTTT.

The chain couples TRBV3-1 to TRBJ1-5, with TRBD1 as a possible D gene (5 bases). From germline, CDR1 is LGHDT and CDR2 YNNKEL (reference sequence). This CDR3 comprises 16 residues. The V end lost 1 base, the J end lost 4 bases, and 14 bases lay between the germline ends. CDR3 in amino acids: CASSQGTSNNNQPQHF. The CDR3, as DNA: TGTGCCAGCAGCCAAGGGACATCCAACAATAATCAGCCCCAGCATTTT.

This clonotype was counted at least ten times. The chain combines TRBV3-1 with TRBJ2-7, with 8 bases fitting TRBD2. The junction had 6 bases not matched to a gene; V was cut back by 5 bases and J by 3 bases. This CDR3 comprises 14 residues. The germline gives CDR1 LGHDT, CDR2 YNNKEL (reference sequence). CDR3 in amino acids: CASSGRTSFYEQYF. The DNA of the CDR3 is TGTGCCAGCAGCGGGCGGACTAGCTTCTACGAGCAGTACTTC.

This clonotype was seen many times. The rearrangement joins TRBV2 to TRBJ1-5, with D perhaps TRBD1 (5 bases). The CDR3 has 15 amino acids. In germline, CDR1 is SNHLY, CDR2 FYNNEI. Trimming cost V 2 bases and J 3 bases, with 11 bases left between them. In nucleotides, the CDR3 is TGTGCCAGCAGTGAACGCGGGGCGAACAATCAGCCCCAGCATTTT. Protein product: CASSERGANNQPQHF.

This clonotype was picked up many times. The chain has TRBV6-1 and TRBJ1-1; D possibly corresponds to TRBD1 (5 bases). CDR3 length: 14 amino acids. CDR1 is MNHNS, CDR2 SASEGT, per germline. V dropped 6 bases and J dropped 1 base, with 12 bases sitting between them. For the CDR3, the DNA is TGTGCCAGCAGACTCAAAACAGGGAACACTGAAGCTTTCTTT. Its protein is CASRLKTGNTEAFF.

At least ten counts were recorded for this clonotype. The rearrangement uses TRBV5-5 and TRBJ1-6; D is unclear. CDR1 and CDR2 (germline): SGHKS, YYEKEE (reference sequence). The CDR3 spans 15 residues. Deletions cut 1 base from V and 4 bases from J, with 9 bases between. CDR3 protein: CASSLLGSYNSPLHF. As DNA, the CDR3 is TGTGCCAGCAGCTTGCTTGGCAGTTATAATTCACCCCTCCACTTT.

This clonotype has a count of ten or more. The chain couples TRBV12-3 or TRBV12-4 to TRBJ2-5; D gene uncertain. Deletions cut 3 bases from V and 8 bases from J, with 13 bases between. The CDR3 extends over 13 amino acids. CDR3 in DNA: TGTGCCAGCAGTTTGGGATTCGTAGGAACCCAGTACTTC. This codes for CASSLGFVGTQYF.

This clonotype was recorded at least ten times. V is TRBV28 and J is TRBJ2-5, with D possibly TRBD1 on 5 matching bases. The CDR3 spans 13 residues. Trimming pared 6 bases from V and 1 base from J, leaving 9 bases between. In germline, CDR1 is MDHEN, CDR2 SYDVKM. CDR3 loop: CASRWQGQETQYF. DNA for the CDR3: TGTGCCAGCAGGTGGCAGGGCCAAGAGACCCAGTACTTC.

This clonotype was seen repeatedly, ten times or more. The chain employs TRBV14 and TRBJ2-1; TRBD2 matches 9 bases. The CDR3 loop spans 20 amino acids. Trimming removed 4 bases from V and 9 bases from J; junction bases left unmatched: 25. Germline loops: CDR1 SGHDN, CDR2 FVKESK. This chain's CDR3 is CASSPRFIALAGNLLSEQFF. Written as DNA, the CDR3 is TGTGCCAGCAGCCCTAGGTTTATTGCTCTAGCGGGAAACCTCTTGTCTGAGCAGTTCTTC.

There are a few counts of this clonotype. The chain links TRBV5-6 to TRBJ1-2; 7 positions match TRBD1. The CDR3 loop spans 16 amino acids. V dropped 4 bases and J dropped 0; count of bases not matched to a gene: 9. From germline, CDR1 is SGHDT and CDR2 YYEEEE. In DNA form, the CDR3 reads TGTGCCAGCAGCCCCGACAGGGCCAACTCTAACTATGGCTACACCTTC. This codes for CASSPDRANSNYGYTF.

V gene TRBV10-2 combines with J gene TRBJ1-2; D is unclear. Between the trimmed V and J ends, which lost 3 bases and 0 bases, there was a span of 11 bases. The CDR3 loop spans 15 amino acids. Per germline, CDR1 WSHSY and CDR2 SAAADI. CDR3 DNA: TGCGCCAGCAGTGACGGCGGAGGACCTAACTATGGCTACACCTTC. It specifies CASSDGGGPNYGYTF.

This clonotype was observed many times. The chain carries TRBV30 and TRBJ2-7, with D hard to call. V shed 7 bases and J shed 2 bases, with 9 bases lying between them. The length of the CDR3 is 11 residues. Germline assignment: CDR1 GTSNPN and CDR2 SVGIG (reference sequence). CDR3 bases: TGTGCCTTAAAGACGGCCTACGAGCAGTACTTC. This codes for CALKTAYEQYF.

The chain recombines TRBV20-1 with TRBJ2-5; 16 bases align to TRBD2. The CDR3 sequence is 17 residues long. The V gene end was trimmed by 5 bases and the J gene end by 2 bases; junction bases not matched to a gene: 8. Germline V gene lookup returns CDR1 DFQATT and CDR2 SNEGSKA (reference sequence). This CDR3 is CSAGTSGGVADQETQYF. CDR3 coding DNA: TGCAGTGCTGGGACTAGCGGGGGGGTCGCAGATCAAGAGACCCAGTACTTC.

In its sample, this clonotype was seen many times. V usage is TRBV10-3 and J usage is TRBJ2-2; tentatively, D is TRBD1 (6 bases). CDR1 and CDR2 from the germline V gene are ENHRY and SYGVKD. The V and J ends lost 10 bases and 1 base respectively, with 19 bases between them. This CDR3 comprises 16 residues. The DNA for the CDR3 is TGTGCCACGCGGCACATACCGGGACAGAACACCGGGGAGCTGTTTTTT. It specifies CATRHIPGQNTGELFF.

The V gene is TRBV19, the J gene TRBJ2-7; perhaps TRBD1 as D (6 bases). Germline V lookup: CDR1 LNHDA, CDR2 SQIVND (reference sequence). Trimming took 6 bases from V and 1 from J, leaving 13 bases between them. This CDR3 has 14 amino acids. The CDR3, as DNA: TGTGCCAGTAGGCCCCGGACAGTTTCCTACGAGCAGTACTTC. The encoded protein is CASRPRTVSYEQYF.

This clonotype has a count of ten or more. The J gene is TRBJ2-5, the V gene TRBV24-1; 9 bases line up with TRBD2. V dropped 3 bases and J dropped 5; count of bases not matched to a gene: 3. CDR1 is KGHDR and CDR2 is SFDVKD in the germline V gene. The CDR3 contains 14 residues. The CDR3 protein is CATSDRSGSETQYF. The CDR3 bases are TGTGCCACCAGTGATCGTAGCGGGAGCGAGACCCAGTACTTC.

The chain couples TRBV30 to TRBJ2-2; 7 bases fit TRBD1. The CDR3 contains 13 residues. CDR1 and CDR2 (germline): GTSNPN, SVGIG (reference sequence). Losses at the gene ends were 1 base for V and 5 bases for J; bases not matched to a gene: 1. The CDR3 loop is CAWSGQGTGELFF. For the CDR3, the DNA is TGTGCCTGGAGTGGACAGGGAACCGGGGAGCTGTTTTTT.

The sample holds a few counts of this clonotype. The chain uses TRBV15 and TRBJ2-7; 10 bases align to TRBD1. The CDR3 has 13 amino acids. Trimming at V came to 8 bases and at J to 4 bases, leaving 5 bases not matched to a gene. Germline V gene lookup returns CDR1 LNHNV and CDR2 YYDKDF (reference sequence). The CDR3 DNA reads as TGTGCCACCGGGCGGGACAGGGGATACGAGCAGTACTTC. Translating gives CATGRDRGYEQYF.

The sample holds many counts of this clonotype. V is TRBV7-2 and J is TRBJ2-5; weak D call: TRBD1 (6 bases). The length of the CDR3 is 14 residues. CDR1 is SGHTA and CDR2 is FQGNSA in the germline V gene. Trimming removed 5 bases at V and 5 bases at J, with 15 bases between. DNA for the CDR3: TGTGCCAGCAGCCCCACAGGGTGGAAGGAGACCCAGTACTTC. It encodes CASSPTGWKETQYF.

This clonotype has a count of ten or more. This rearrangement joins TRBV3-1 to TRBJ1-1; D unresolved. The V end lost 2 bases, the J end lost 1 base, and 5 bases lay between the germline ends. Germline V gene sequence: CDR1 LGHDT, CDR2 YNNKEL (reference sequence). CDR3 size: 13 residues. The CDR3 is CASSQRQNTEAFF. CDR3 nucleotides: TGTGCCAGCAGCCAAAGACAGAACACTGAAGCTTTCTTT.

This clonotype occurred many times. The CDR3 loop reads CASSLLASSYEQYF. The CDR3 DNA reads TGTGCCAGCAGCTTATTGGCCAGCTCCTACGAGCAGTACTTC. The genes are TRBV7-9 and TRBJ2-7, with no clear D. Germline loops: CDR1 SEHNR, CDR2 FQNEAQ (reference sequence). This CDR3 comprises 14 residues. V was clipped by 2 bases and J by 0 bases, with 8 bases between them.